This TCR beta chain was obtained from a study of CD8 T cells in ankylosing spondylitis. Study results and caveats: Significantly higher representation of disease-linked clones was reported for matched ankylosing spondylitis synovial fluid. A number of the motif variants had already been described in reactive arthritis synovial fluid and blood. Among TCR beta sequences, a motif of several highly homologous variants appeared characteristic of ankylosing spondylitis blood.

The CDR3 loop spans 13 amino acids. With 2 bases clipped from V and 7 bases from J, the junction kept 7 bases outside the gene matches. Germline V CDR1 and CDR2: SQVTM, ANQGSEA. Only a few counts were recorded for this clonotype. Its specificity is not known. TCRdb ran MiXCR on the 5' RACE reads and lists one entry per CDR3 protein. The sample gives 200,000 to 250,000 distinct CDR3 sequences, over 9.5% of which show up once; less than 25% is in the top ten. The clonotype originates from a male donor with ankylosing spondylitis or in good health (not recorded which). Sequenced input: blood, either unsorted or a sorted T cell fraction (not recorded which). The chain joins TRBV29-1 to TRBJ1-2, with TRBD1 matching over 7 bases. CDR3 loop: CSVERDRFLGYTF. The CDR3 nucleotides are TGCAGCGTTGAAAGGGACAGATTTCTTGGCTACACCTTC.